These 25 T cell receptor beta chains came from one sample sequenced in a study of shared clonotypes between healthy human individuals. Produced via immunoSEQ multiplex PCR; TCRdb's table is partial and in-frame only. The sample includes some 900,000 clones, more than 75% of them seen just once. Sample: memory CD4+ T cells sorted from blood. Regarding subset: CD45RA-negative fraction. These receptors were obtained from a man younger than 30 in good health.

This clone has just a few counts. The chain is built from TRBV2 and TRBJ1-2, with a weak D call TRBD1 (5 bases). The CDR3 totals 14 residues. Germline values: CDR1 SNHLY, CDR2 FYNNEI. Trimming removed 5 bases from V and 4 bases from J, with 14 bases in between. CDR3 amino acids: CASSMGQGVYGYTF. CDR3 DNA sequence: TGTGCCAGCAGTATGGGGCAGGGAGTCTATGGCTACACCTTC.

The DNA of the CDR3 is TGTGCCAGCAGCACGCGTCCGACTCTTTCCGGGGAGCTGTTTTTT. It is translated as CASSTRPTLSGELFF. V gene TRBV11-2 combines with J gene TRBJ2-2; D remains ambiguous. The CDR3 is 15 amino acids. V lost 5 bases and J lost 6, with 16 bases in between. The germline V gene encodes CDR1 SGHAT and CDR2 FQNNGV.

V usage is TRBV30 and J usage is TRBJ2-2; D call uncertain. The CDR3 has 12 residues. Trimming removed 0 bases from V and 6 bases from J, with 5 bases in between. CDR1 and CDR2 (germline): GTSNPN, SVGIG (reference sequence). Here the CDR3 reads CAWSVGSGELFF. The CDR3, as DNA: TGTGCCTGGAGTGTGGGTTCCGGGGAGCTGTTTTTT.

On this clone itself: One end of the junction is discordant with germline, which a read error may explain. This chain links TRBV14 with TRBJ1-3, with D uncertain. In germline, CDR1 is SGHDN, CDR2 FVKESK. CDR3 size: 12 residues. The DNA for the CDR3 is TGTGCCAGCGGCCAGGTGGGAAACACCATATATTTT. Its translation is CASGQVGNTIYF.

This chain uses TRBV7-9 with TRBJ1-6; perhaps TRBD1 as D (5 bases). Germline values: CDR1 SEHNR, CDR2 FQNEAQ (reference sequence). The V and J ends lost 5 bases and 5 bases respectively, with 10 bases between them. The CDR3 length is 14 residues. This chain's CDR3 is CASSQRGNNSPLHF. CDR3 coding DNA: TGTGCCAGCAGCCAAAGGGGAAATAATTCACCCCTCCACTTT.

The J gene is TRBJ2-7, the V gene TRBV2; TRBD2 might be the D (6 bases). Germline V gene sequence: CDR1 SNHLY, CDR2 FYNNEI. Trimming left V 3 bases short and J 0 bases short, with 12 bases between. The CDR3 sequence is 15 residues long. Here the CDR3 DNA reads TGTGCCAGCAGTGATCCCCGGGACTCCTCCTACGAGCAGTACTTC. Translated, it gives CASSDPRDSSYEQYF.

This sequence joins TRBV6-6 and TRBJ2-7; no definite D call. The germline V and J ends were trimmed by 0 bases and 0 bases, with 12 bases remaining between them. Germline values: CDR1 MNHNY, CDR2 SVGAGI (reference sequence). There are 16 residues in the CDR3. CDR3 sequence: CASSYSRSLGSYEQYF. The CDR3, as DNA: TGTGCCAGCAGTTACTCGAGGTCATTGGGCTCCTACGAGCAGTACTTC.

The V gene is TRBV15, the J gene TRBJ1-3; tentative D call: TRBD1 (6 bases). The germline V gene encodes CDR1 LNHNV and CDR2 YYDKDF (reference sequence). The CDR3 totals 15 residues. The V end was cut by 2 bases, the J end by 5 bases, with 13 bases between. As DNA, the CDR3 is TGTGCCACCAGCAGACCGGACAGATCCCGAAACACCATATATTTT. This codes for CATSRPDRSRNTIYF. The variable domain in full, completed from reference TRBV15 and TRBJ1-3, reads DAMVIQNPRYQVTQFGKPVTLSCSQTLNHNVMYWYQQKSSQAPKLLFHYYDKDFNNEADTPDNFQSRRPNTSFCFLDIRSPGLGDTAMYLCATSRPDRSRNTIYFGEGSWLTVV.

The chain has TRBV27 and TRBJ1-4; D might be TRBD1 (5 bases). With 1 base removed from V and 10 bases from J, the gap between germline ends came to 7 bases. The CDR3 runs 12 residues. CDR1 is MNHEY, CDR2 SMNVEV, per germline (reference sequence). CDR3 coding DNA: TGTGCCAGCAGTTTATTAAGGGGAAAACTGTTTTTT. This codes for CASSLLRGKLFF.

The V gene is TRBV10-3, the J gene TRBJ2-6; TRBD1 is a possible D gene (6 bases). The germline V and J ends were trimmed by 5 bases and 0 bases, with 14 bases remaining between them. Looked up from germline, CDR1 is ENHRY and CDR2 is SYGVKD. The CDR3 is 17 residues long. CDR3 DNA: TGTGCCATCAGTCTCACAGGGCACAACTCTGGGGCCAACGTCCTGACTTTC. It codes for CAISLTGHNSGANVLTF.

The J gene is TRBJ2-7, the V gene TRBV5-6; D ambiguous. The germline V gene has CDR1 SGHDT and CDR2 YYEEEE. The V gene lost 0 bases and the J gene lost 0 bases, with 13 bases spanning the gap. The CDR3 runs 16 residues. The CDR3 here is CASSLGRRESSYEQYF. The DNA of the CDR3 is TGTGCCAGCAGCTTGGGAAGAAGAGAGAGCTCCTACGAGCAGTACTTC.

The chain links TRBV5-4 to TRBJ2-3; tentatively, D is TRBD1 (5 bases). Trimming stripped 4 bases from V and 3 bases from J, with 12 bases between. Germline lookup yields CDR1 SGHNT and CDR2 YYREEE (reference sequence). The CDR3 extends over 14 amino acids. Here the CDR3 DNA reads TGTGCCAGCAGCCTAGACAGATCAACAGATACGCAGTATTTT. It is translated as CASSLDRSTDTQYF.

This clone came up many times. The chain uses TRBV5-1 and TRBJ1-2; no reliable D call. V was cut by 1 base and J by 8 bases, with 24 bases left in between. Germline V lookup: CDR1 SGHRS, CDR2 YFSETQ. The CDR3 consists of 17 residues. The CDR3 protein is CASSLNRAVSPTGGYTF. The DNA of the CDR3 is TGCGCCAGCAGCTTGAACCGCGCCGTCTCCCCGACGGGGGGCTACACCTTC.

This sequence joins TRBV5-1 and TRBJ1-1, with D unclear. CDR3 length: 13 amino acids. The V gene lost 1 base and the J gene lost 0 bases, with 4 bases spanning the gap. The V gene's germline CDR1 is SGHRS and CDR2 YFSETQ. The CDR3 region is CASSLNMNTEAFF. The CDR3 coding sequence is TGCGCCAGCAGCTTGAACATGAACACTGAAGCTTTCTTT.

This clone was counted a few times. V gene TRBV19 combines with J gene TRBJ2-7; D could derive from TRBD1 or TRBD2 (7 bases each). CDR3 length: 14 residues. The germline CDR1 and CDR2 sequences are LNHDA and SQIVND (reference sequence). The V end was cut by 5 bases, the J end by 7 bases, with 18 bases between. As DNA, the CDR3 is TGTGCCAGTAGTCGCCCCGACAGGGAGGGAGAGCAGTACTTC. Protein sequence: CASSRPDREGEQYF.

The chain carries TRBV6-5 and TRBJ2-7; TRBD2 agrees at 14 bases. The V and J ends lost 2 bases and 10 bases, in that order; junction bases with no gene match: 4. The CDR3 covers 14 residues. CDR1 is MNHEY and CDR2 is SVGAGI in the germline V gene. DNA of the CDR3: TGTGCCAGCAGTTACAGGACTAGCGGGAGGCCTCAGTACTTC. Amino acid sequence: CASSYRTSGRPQYF.

This rearrangement joins TRBV5-4 to TRBJ1-3, with TRBD1 as a possible D gene (5 bases). The CDR3 contains 17 residues. Germline V gives CDR1 SGHNT, CDR2 YYREEE (reference sequence). The V end lost 0 bases, the J end lost 2 bases, and 15 bases lay between the germline ends. CDR3 region: CASSLEQGLVAGNTIYF. The CDR3, as DNA: TGTGCCAGCAGCTTGGAGCAGGGTTTAGTCGCTGGAAACACCATATATTTT.

The chain employs TRBV28 and TRBJ1-3; maybe TRBD1 (6 bases). The V gene lost 7 bases and the J gene lost 0 bases, with 16 bases spanning the gap. Germline values: CDR1 MDHEN, CDR2 SYDVKM. The CDR3 covers 16 residues. The CDR3 DNA reads TGTGCCAGCATCGGGGGGCGGACCATCTCTGGAAACACCATATATTTT. Protein: CASIGGRTISGNTIYF.

The chain combines TRBV5-1 with TRBJ2-3; D unresolved. Trimming removed 4 bases at V and 1 base at J, with 13 bases between. The CDR3 runs to 15 residues. The germline CDR1 and CDR2 sequences are SGHRS and YFSETQ. Written as DNA, the CDR3 is TGCGCCAGCAGCCGGATCCGGAGCGGCACAGATACGCAGTATTTT. As protein: CASSRIRSGTDTQYF. Together with reference TRBV5-1 and TRBJ2-3, the CDR3 gives the full variable domain: KAGVTQTPRYLIKTRGQQVTLSCSPISGHRSVSWYQQTPGQGLQFLFEYFSETQRNKGNFPGRFSGRQFSNSRSEMNVSTLELGDSALYLCASSRIRSGTDTQYFGPGTRLTVL.

The chain carries TRBV5-4 and TRBJ2-2; 8 positions match TRBD2. Germline CDR1 reads SGHNT; CDR2 reads YYREEE (reference sequence). The V gene end was trimmed by 5 bases and the J gene end by 0 bases; junction bases not matched to a gene: 6. The CDR3 is 16 residues long. The CDR3, as DNA: TGTGCCAGCAGACCGGGGGGGAACCCGAACACCGGGGAGCTGTTTTTT. Protein product: CASRPGGNPNTGELFF.

V usage is TRBV6-1 and J usage is TRBJ1-1; 8 positions agree with TRBD1. The CDR3 covers 13 residues. The germline gives CDR1 MNHNS, CDR2 SASEGT. Trimming cost V 8 bases and J 4 bases; bases outside gene matches: 6. The CDR3 is CASSGRGPTEAFF. The CDR3 coding sequence is TGTGCCAGCTCCGGCAGGGGGCCCACTGAAGCTTTCTTT.

This clone appeared a single time. The genes are TRBV7-8 and TRBJ2-6; TRBD1 is a possible D gene (6 bases). The V gene lost 1 base and the J gene lost 2 bases, with 21 bases spanning the gap. The CDR3 consists of 20 residues. The germline CDR1 and CDR2 sequences are SGHVS and FQNEAQ. The CDR3 is CASSLVQNRDIRPGANVLTF. CDR3 nucleotide sequence: TGTGCCAGCAGCTTAGTGCAGAACCGGGACATTAGGCCTGGGGCCAACGTCCTGACTTTC. Full variable domain (rest looked up from reference TRBV7-8 and TRBJ2-6): GAGVSQSPRYKVAKRGQDVALRCDPISGHVSLFWYQQALGQGPEFLTYFQNEAQLDKSGLPSDRFFAERPEGSVSTLKIQRTQQEDSAVYLCASSLVQNRDIRPGANVLTFGAGSRLTVL.

The chain recombines TRBV6-5 with TRBJ2-5; D might be TRBD1 (6 bases). Trimming took off 5 bases at V and 3 bases at J, with 13 bases between the two ends. Germline CDR1 is MNHEY and CDR2 is SVGAGI. The CDR3 spans 14 residues. The CDR3 bases are TGTGCCAGCAGTCCTGGGACATCGAAAGAGACCCAGTACTTC. As protein: CASSPGTSKETQYF.

The chain couples TRBV27 to TRBJ1-2; perhaps TRBD1 as D (6 bases). With 4 bases removed from V and 5 bases from J, the gap between germline ends came to 14 bases. Per germline, CDR1 MNHEY and CDR2 SMNVEV (reference sequence). The CDR3 extends over 14 amino acids. In DNA, the CDR3 is TGTGCCAGCAGTTACCAGGGGACCGGGTATGGCTACACCTTC. Translated: CASSYQGTGYGYTF.

This clone was seen once. The J gene is TRBJ2-5, the V gene TRBV10-2, with 7 bases aligning to TRBD2. This CDR3 has 16 residues. Unmatched junction bases numbered 18, after V lost 11 bases and J lost 3 bases. Germline V gene lookup returns CDR1 WSHSY and CDR2 SAAADI. In DNA, the CDR3 is TGCGCCGCGCAGTCCCGAGCGGGATTCACCAAAGAGACCCAGTACTTC. Translated, it gives CAAQSRAGFTKETQYF.